A selection of T cell receptor beta chains follows, all from one sample in a study of TIL therapy for anti-PD-1-resistant metastatic lung cancer. Sequenced by immunoSEQ multiplex PCR; TCRdb stores in-frame clones only, minus some. Found here are tens of thousands of clones, around three quarters of them singletons; the top ten hold roughly 16%. The specimen comprised blood, sampled at baseline. The receptors stem from a man aged 70 or older with non-small cell lung cancer. The CDR3 runs from the conserved cysteine through the conserved F or W. The D gene is left open where the match is weak. Size is stated for part of the rows, as once, few or many counts, or as a class when the clone is expanded.

CDR3: CASSQDPQGHYGYTF
DNA: TGTGCCAGCAGCCAAGATCCCCAGGGGCACTATGGCTACACCTTC
D: NA
size: NA
length: 15
J: TRBJ1-2
V: TRBV4-2

CDR3: CATSGSYSSYEQYF
DNA: TGTGCCACCAGCGGGTCTTATTCCTCCTACGAGCAGTACTTC
D: NA
size: NA
length: 14
J: TRBJ2-7
V: TRBV15

CDR3: CASSPQGAIEAFF
DNA: TGTGCCAGCAGCCCACAGGGGGCTATTGAAGCTTTCTTT
D: TRBD1
size: NA
length: 13
J: TRBJ1-1
V: TRBV7-2

CDR3: CASSLDISASGEDTQYF
DNA: TGTGCCAGCAGCTTAGACATTTCCGCTAGCGGGGAGGATACGCAGTATTTT
D: TRBD2
size: NA
length: 17
J: TRBJ2-3
V: TRBV7-2

CDR3: CASSFRRRATSYEQYF
DNA: TGTGCCAGCAGCTTCCGTCGCAGGGCCACCTCCTACGAGCAGTACTTC
D: NA
size: NA
length: 16
J: TRBJ2-7
V: TRBV7-3

CDR3: CASSRGGIRDRETQYF
DNA: TGCGCCAGCAGTCGAGGAGGGATTAGGGACAGGGAGACCCAGTACTTC
D: TRBD1
size: NA
length: 16
J: TRBJ2-5
V: TRBV4-1

CDR3: CAPPSFNSPLHF
DNA: TGTGCCCCCCCAAGTTTTAATTCACCCCTCCACTTT
D: NA
size: NA
length: 12
J: TRBJ1-6
V: TRBV19

CDR3: CASSSSGTVPSYEQYF
DNA: TGTGCCAGCAGCTCTTCCGGGACAGTACCATCCTACGAGCAGTACTTC
D: TRBD1
size: once
length: 16
J: TRBJ2-7
V: TRBV7-2

CDR3: CASSQGLTGGTDTQYF
DNA: TGCGCCAGCAGCCAAGGACTAACAGGGGGCACAGATACGCAGTATTTT
D: TRBD1
size: NA
length: 16
J: TRBJ2-3
V: TRBV4-3

CDR3: CASSLGGVGTGELFF
DNA: TGCGCCAGCAGCTTGGGAGGGGTAGGCACCGGGGAGCTGTTTTTT
D: NA
size: NA
length: 15
J: TRBJ2-2
V: TRBV5-1

CDR3: CASSRTGEGQPQHF
DNA: TGTGCCAGCAGCCGGACAGGGGAAGGTCAGCCCCAGCATTTT
D: TRBD1
size: NA
length: 14
J: TRBJ1-5
V: TRBV6-5

CDR3: CASSSYGPVGELFF
DNA: TGTGCCAGCAGCTCCTACGGGCCAGTCGGGGAGCTGTTTTTT
D: NA
size: few
length: 14
J: TRBJ2-2
V: TRBV5-6

CDR3: CASSFAYNEQFF
DNA: TGTGCCAGCAGCTTTGCCTACAATGAGCAGTTCTTC
D: NA
size: NA
length: 12
J: TRBJ2-1
V: TRBV5-4

CDR3: CASSLQGGTDTQYF
DNA: TGTGCCAGCAGCTTACAGGGAGGGACAGATACGCAGTATTTT
D: NA
size: NA
length: 14
J: TRBJ2-3
V: TRBV5-6

CDR3: CASEGQVDTGELFF
DNA: TGTGCCAGCGAGGGACAGGTGGACACCGGGGAGCTGTTTTTT
D: TRBD1
size: few
length: 14
J: TRBJ2-2
V: TRBV2

CDR3: CASSSGDNTEAFF
DNA: TGCGCCAGCAGCTCCGGGGATAACACTGAAGCTTTCTTT
D: NA
size: NA
length: 13
J: TRBJ1-1
V: TRBV5-1

CDR3: CASYREKGNIQYF
DNA: TGTGCCAGTTACAGGGAGAAAGGAAACATTCAGTACTTC
D: NA
size: NA
length: 13
J: TRBJ2-4
V: TRBV6-1

CDR3: CASSSRTALSEQYF
DNA: TGTGCCAGCAGCTCTAGGACAGCCTTGAGCGAGCAGTACTTC
D: NA
size: NA
length: 14
J: TRBJ2-7
V: TRBV7-6

CDR3: CASTTGQPNQPQHF
DNA: TGTGCCAGTACCACGGGACAGCCGAATCAGCCCCAGCATTTT
D: TRBD1
size: NA
length: 14
J: TRBJ1-5
V: TRBV19

CDR3: CASSSGTSGIPTQYF
DNA: TGTGCCAGCAGTTCTGGGACTAGCGGGATTCCCACGCAGTATTTT
D: TRBD2
size: NA
length: 15
J: TRBJ2-3
V: TRBV28

CDR3: CASRGNTEAFF
DNA: TGTGCCAGCAGGGGCAACACTGAAGCTTTCTTT
D: NA
size: NA
length: 11
J: TRBJ1-1
V: TRBV27

CDR3: CASSSGPTNEETQYF
DNA: TGTGCCAGCAGCTCCGGGCCTACAAACGAAGAGACCCAGTACTTC
D: NA
size: NA
length: 15
J: TRBJ2-5
V: TRBV7-2